These 19 T cell receptor beta chains were all obtained from the same sample, sequenced in a study of blood T cell repertoires in COVID-19. The data were produced by immunoSEQ multiplex PCR, yet TCRdb's version contains in-frame clones alone and is incomplete. The top ten clones hold around 13% of a sample with about 21,000 clones, over 70% of them seen once. Sequenced: peripheral blood. The receptors were gathered from a man in his 60s with active COVID-19.

The chain has TRBV4-1 and TRBJ1-2, with TRBD1 identical over 7 bases. This CDR3 region has 16 residues. The J segment lost 2 bases and the V segment lost 0 bases, leaving 6 bases of the junction unmatched. Germline CDR1 reads MGHRA; CDR2 reads YSYEKL. The CDR3 region is CASSQDPAGQNYGYTF. CDR3 coding DNA: TGCGCCAGCAGCCAAGATCCGGCGGGACAGAACTATGGCTACACCTTC.

The gene calls are TRBV9 and TRBJ2-1; the match to TRBD1 covers 7 bases. The CDR3 totals 15 residues. The trim removed 0 bases at V and 3 bases at J, leaving 3 bases unmatched. Germline V CDR1 and CDR2: SGDLS, YYNGEE. The CDR3 here is CASSVGGQSYNEQFF. The DNA for the CDR3 is TGTGCCAGCAGCGTAGGGGGACAGAGCTACAATGAGCAGTTCTTC.

V gene TRBV6-5 combines with J gene TRBJ1-3; 8 bases are shared with TRBD1. The CDR3 has 13 residues. Germline V gives CDR1 MNHEY, CDR2 SVGAGI. The junction had 2 bases not matched to a gene; V was cut back by 6 bases and J by 4 bases. The CDR3 sequence: CASRGQDGNTIYF. Written as DNA, the CDR3 is TGTGCCAGCAGGGGACAGGACGGAAACACCATATATTTT.

This sequence joins TRBV6-4 and TRBJ1-1; 7 bases are a match to TRBD1. Germline CDR1 is MRHNA and CDR2 is SNTAGT. The junction had 0 bases not matched to a gene; V was cut back by 4 bases and J by 1 base. The CDR3 sequence is 13 residues long. This CDR3 is CASSGQGNTEAFF. The CDR3 DNA sequence: TGTGCCAGCAGTGGACAGGGGAACACTGAAGCTTTCTTT.

V and J are TRBV4-2 and TRBJ2-6, with a possible D match to TRBD2 (5 bases). The CDR3 has 15 residues. CDR1 is LGHNA, CDR2 YNFKEQ, per germline. V dropped 3 bases and J dropped 1 base, with 7 bases sitting between them. CDR3 nucleotide sequence: TGTGCCAGCAGCCACACGGGGTCTGGGGCCAACGTCCTGACTTTC. This gives the protein CASSHTGSGANVLTF.

This clone occurred a few times. The rearrangement joins TRBV15 to TRBJ2-3, with 7 bases aligning to TRBD1. There are 12 residues in the CDR3. Germline V gene lookup returns CDR1 LNHNV and CDR2 YYDKDF (reference sequence). V trimming: 1 base; J trimming: 10 bases; junction bases outside the gene matches: 2. The CDR3, as DNA: TGTGCCACCAGCAGAGGACAGGGTCCGCAGTATTTT. Its protein is CATSRGQGPQYF.

This chain connects TRBV5-4 to TRBJ2-5; TRBD1 matches at 10 bases. The V gene's germline CDR1 is SGHNT and CDR2 YYREEE (reference sequence). J was trimmed by 4 bases and V by 2 bases; bases with no gene match: 14. This CDR3 region has 18 residues. The DNA for the CDR3 is TGTGCCAGCAGCTTAGGACAGGGGGGTGGCGGGAGTAGAGAGACCCAGTACTTC. Protein sequence: CASSLGQGGGGSRETQYF.

The genes are TRBV11-3 and TRBJ1-6; 9 nucleotides agree with TRBD1. Trimming cost V 1 base and J 8 bases; bases outside gene matches: 12. Germline V gene lookup returns CDR1 SGHNT and CDR2 YENEEA. The CDR3 spans 18 residues. CDR3 loop: CASSLGGTGPPLDSPLHF. The CDR3 nucleotides read TGTGCCAGCAGCTTAGGAGGGACAGGGCCCCCCCTGGATTCACCCCTCCACTTT.

This chain joins TRBV6-2 or TRBV6-3 and TRBJ1-4; a possible D gene is TRBD1 (5 bases). The germline V gene encodes CDR1 MNHEY and CDR2 SVGEGT. The V end was cut by 2 bases, the J end by 7 bases, with 20 bases between. CDR3 length: 17 residues. CDR3 sequence: CASSYDRSKGSGEKLFF. The CDR3 region has the DNA TGTGCCAGCAGTTACGACAGAAGTAAAGGTTCGGGTGAAAAACTGTTTTTT.

The rearrangement joins TRBV7-3 to TRBJ2-3; 8 nucleotides match TRBD2. This CDR3 region has 16 residues. In germline, CDR1 is SGHTA, CDR2 FQGTGA. With 2 bases clipped from V and 4 bases from J, the junction kept 8 bases outside the gene matches. For the CDR3, the DNA is TGTGCCAGCAGCTTACGGGGTAGCGGGACCCCAGATACGCAGTATTTT. Translating gives CASSLRGSGTPDTQYF. Using reference TRBV7-3 and TRBJ2-3 for the parts outside the CDR3, the full variable domain is GAGVSQTPSNKVTEKGKYVELRCDPISGHTALYWYRQSLGQGPEFLIYFQGTGAADDSGLPNDRFFAVRPEGSVSTLKIQRTERGDSAVYLCASSLRGSGTPDTQYFGPGTRLTVL.

This chain links TRBV9 with TRBJ2-2; TRBD2 agrees at 9 bases. The CDR3 has 16 amino acids. V dropped 0 bases and J dropped 4; count of bases not matched to a gene: 4. Germline values: CDR1 SGDLS, CDR2 YYNGEE. The CDR3 nucleotides are TGTGCCAGCAGCGTAGAGGAGGGACTAGCCACCGGGGAGCTGTTTTTT. It codes for CASSVEEGLATGELFF.

CDR3 residues: CASSLGAGGREQYF. The CDR3 region has the DNA TGTGCCAGCAGCTTAGGAGCGGGAGGGCGGGAGCAGTACTTC. V and J are TRBV7-6 and TRBJ2-7; 10 bases agree with TRBD2. The germline V gene has CDR1 SGHVS and CDR2 FNYEAQ. The CDR3 has 14 amino acids. V lost 1 base to trimming and J lost 7 bases; unmatched junction nucleotides: 4.

This chain connects TRBV27 to TRBJ2-7; D may be TRBD2 (6 bases). CDR3 length: 14 amino acids. Trimming removed 5 bases at V and 4 bases at J, with 15 bases between. Germline assignment: CDR1 MNHEY and CDR2 SMNVEV (reference sequence). The CDR3 bases are TGTGCCAGCAGTCTGCTATCCGGGGGTTACGAGCAGTACTTC. Its protein is CASSLLSGGYEQYF.

The CDR3 protein is CASSSEYNEQFF. The DNA of the CDR3 is TGTGCCAGCAGCTCTGAGTACAATGAGCAGTTCTTC. The rearrangement links TRBV3-1 (or the pseudogene TRBV3-2) to TRBJ2-1, with D unclear. CDR3 length: 12 residues. CDR1 and CDR2 (germline): LGHDT, YNNKEL (reference sequence). The V and J ends lost 5 bases and 4 bases respectively, with 6 bases between them.

The table lists this clone with a count of one. V and J are TRBV7-9 and TRBJ2-3, with D possibly matching TRBD1 (8 bases). The germline CDR1 and CDR2 sequences are SEHNR and FQNEAQ (reference sequence). The V end lost 5 bases, the J end lost 5 bases, and 17 bases lay between the germline ends. This CDR3 contains 15 residues. The CDR3 bases are TGTGCCAGCAGCCCGGCGCGGGGGACAGGAGATACGCAGTATTTT. Its translation is CASSPARGTGDTQYF.

By its share, this clone is medium-sized. The chain couples TRBV19 to TRBJ1-5, with a weak D call TRBD1 (5 bases). The germline V and J ends were trimmed by 4 bases and 0 bases, with 16 bases remaining between them. The CDR3 contains 17 residues. Germline V gives CDR1 LNHDA, CDR2 SQIVND (reference sequence). CDR3 residues: CASSTGPDSYSNQPQHF. The DNA for the CDR3 is TGTGCCAGTAGTACGGGCCCAGACAGTTATAGCAATCAGCCCCAGCATTTT.

Relative to its sample, this clone is medium-sized. The CDR3 loop is CASSLKGGGEQYF. The CDR3 DNA sequence: TGTGCCAGCAGCCTCAAGGGGGGAGGGGAGCAGTACTTC. The J gene is TRBJ2-7, the V gene TRBV7-2, with a weak D call TRBD2 (7 bases). The V end lost 5 bases, the J end lost 7 bases, and 15 bases lay between the germline ends. The CDR3 loop spans 13 amino acids. Germline loops: CDR1 SGHTA, CDR2 FQGNSA.

This sequence joins TRBV3-1 (or the pseudogene TRBV3-2) and TRBJ2-5; weak D call: TRBD1 (6 bases). V dropped 1 base and J dropped 2 bases, with 23 bases sitting between them. Germline assignment: CDR1 LGHDT and CDR2 YNNKEL (reference sequence). CDR3 size: 19 residues. The CDR3 coding sequence is TGTGCCAGCAGCCAAGCGTTTCGGACAGCGCCAATAAAACAAGAGACCCAGTACTTC. Translated, it gives CASSQAFRTAPIKQETQYF.

This clone was seen just once. The genes are TRBV6-5 and TRBJ1-3, with D uncertain. The V end lost 8 bases, the J end lost 3 bases, and 5 bases lay between the germline ends. Per the germline V gene, CDR1 is MNHEY and CDR2 is SVGAGI. This CDR3 is 11 amino acids long. CDR3 loop: CASSLGNTIYF. As DNA, the CDR3 is TGTGCCAGCTCCCTTGGAAACACCATATATTTT.